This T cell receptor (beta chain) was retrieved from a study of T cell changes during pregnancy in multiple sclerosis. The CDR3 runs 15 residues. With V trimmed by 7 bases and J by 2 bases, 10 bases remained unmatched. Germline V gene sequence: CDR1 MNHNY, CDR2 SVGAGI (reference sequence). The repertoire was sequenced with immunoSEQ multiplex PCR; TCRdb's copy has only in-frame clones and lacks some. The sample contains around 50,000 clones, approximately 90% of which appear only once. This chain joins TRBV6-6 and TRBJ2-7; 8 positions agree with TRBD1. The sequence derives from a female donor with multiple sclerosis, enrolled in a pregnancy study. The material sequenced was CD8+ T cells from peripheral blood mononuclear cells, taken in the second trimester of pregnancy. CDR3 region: CASTEADRVTYEQYF. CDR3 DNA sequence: TGTGCCAGCACCGAGGCGGACAGGGTCACCTACGAGCAGTACTTC.